The next 25 T cell receptor beta chains were all read from a single sample in a study of long-term antiretroviral therapy in people with HIV. Survey-level resolution applied to immunoSEQ assay v3.0. TCRdb keeps only in-frame clones here, not all; method: immunoSEQ multiplex PCR. The data show 15,000 to 20,000 clones, roughly 80% seen once. The sequencing here drew on unsorted PBMCs, taken 0.1 years after starting antiretroviral therapy. These receptors were collected from a man aged 18 to 29 with HIV.

The V and J genes are TRBV6-5 and TRBJ1-5; D remains ambiguous. Trimming took off 7 bases at V and 6 bases at J, with 13 bases between the two ends. This CDR3 is built from 13 residues. From germline, CDR1 is MNHEY and CDR2 SVGAGI. This CDR3 is CASTPSWGQPQHF. The CDR3 DNA is TGTGCCAGCACGCCCTCCTGGGGTCAGCCCCAGCATTTT.

This clone has only one observation. The gene calls are TRBV6-5 and TRBJ1-1, with a tentative D call TRBD1 (5 bases). The germline V gene encodes CDR1 MNHEY and CDR2 SVGAGI. The germline V and J ends were trimmed by 2 bases and 4 bases, with 8 bases remaining between them. CDR3 length: 13 residues. The CDR3 coding sequence is TGTGCCAGCAGTTACGAAGGGACCACTGAAGCTTTCTTT. Translation gives CASSYEGTTEAFF.

The chain's CDR3 is CAWSNRGFPNTF. CDR3 in DNA: TGTGCCTGGTCGAACAGGGGGTTCCCGAACACCTTC. The chain recombines TRBV30 with TRBJ1-2; 8 bases match TRBD1. This CDR3 has 12 residues. Trimming at V came to 5 bases and at J to 12 bases, leaving 11 bases not matched to a gene. CDR1 is GTSNPN and CDR2 is SVGIG in the germline V gene (reference sequence).

V and J are TRBV27 and TRBJ1-1; unclear D gene. The germline CDR1 and CDR2 sequences are MNHEY and SMNVEV (reference sequence). The CDR3 spans 13 residues. Trimming took off 3 bases at V and 7 bases at J, with 12 bases between the two ends. The CDR3, as DNA: TGTGCCAGCAGTTTCAGCCCCGGGAATGAAGCTTTCTTT. It is translated as CASSFSPGNEAFF.

The chain employs TRBV10-3 and TRBJ2-5; 8 nucleotides match TRBD2. The CDR3 has 14 residues. V lost 7 bases and J lost 4; bases outside the gene matches: 8. Germline V lookup: CDR1 ENHRY, CDR2 SYGVKD. CDR3 coding DNA: TGTGCCATCAAGGGTAGCGGGACGTTAGAGACCCAGTACTTC. Translating gives CAIKGSGTLETQYF.

This clone was detected only once. This rearrangement joins TRBV7-8 to TRBJ2-7; D call uncertain. The V end lost 4 bases, the J end lost 5 bases, and 12 bases lay between the germline ends. The CDR3 extends over 13 amino acids. The germline gives CDR1 SGHVS, CDR2 FQNEAQ. The CDR3 nucleotides are TGTGCCAGCAGCTCGACCTGGACGGACGAGCAGTACTTC. This sequence encodes CASSSTWTDEQYF. The whole variable domain, remainder taken from reference TRBV7-8 and TRBJ2-7, is GAGVSQSPRYKVAKRGQDVALRCDPISGHVSLFWYQQALGQGPEFLTYFQNEAQLDKSGLPSDRFFAERPEGSVSTLKIQRTQQEDSAVYLCASSSTWTDEQYFGPGTRLTVT.

J is TRBJ1-1 and V is TRBV4-3; D remains ambiguous. CDR1 LGHNA and CDR2 YSLEER come from the germline V gene. The CDR3 totals 16 residues. V was pared by 4 bases and J by 1 base, with 16 bases between. The CDR3 sequence is CASSPGKGLENTEAFF. CDR3 in DNA: TGCGCCAGCAGCCCAGGCAAGGGATTAGAGAACACTGAAGCTTTCTTT.

J is TRBJ1-2 and V is TRBV5-1; tentatively, D is TRBD1 (6 bases). V shed 5 bases and J shed 0 bases, with 14 bases lying between them. CDR3 length: 15 residues. Germline V gene sequence: CDR1 SGHRS, CDR2 YFSETQ. The CDR3 DNA sequence: TGCGCCAGCAGGGACCATTGGGGGCCTAACTATGGCTACACCTTC. Translating gives CASRDHWGPNYGYTF.

This rearrangement joins TRBV5-1 to TRBJ1-1, with D perhaps TRBD1 (5 bases). The germline gives CDR1 SGHRS, CDR2 YFSETQ. The CDR3 extends over 14 amino acids. Trimming took 7 bases from V and 4 from J, leaving 17 bases between them. CDR3 loop: CASRDGGVSTEAFF. DNA for the CDR3: TGCGCCAGCCGGGATGGGGGAGTTAGCACTGAAGCTTTCTTT.

The chain is built from TRBV10-1 and TRBJ2-1; tentatively, D is TRBD2 (6 bases). CDR1 is WNHNN and CDR2 is SYGVQD in the germline V gene (reference sequence). Deletions cut 10 bases from V and 1 base from J, with 20 bases between. CDR3 length equals 16 residues. The CDR3 nucleotides are TGCGCCACTCGCGAGTACGGGAGAGATTCCTACAATGAGCAGTTCTTC. It yields the protein CATREYGRDSYNEQFF.

This chain uses TRBV5-6 with TRBJ1-2; D unclear. The CDR3 is made up of 13 amino acids. From germline, CDR1 is SGHDT and CDR2 YYEEEE. V lost 4 bases and J 4 bases, leaving 11 bases between the germline ends. The CDR3: CASSPRAAYGYTF. CDR3 DNA: TGTGCCAGCAGCCCGAGGGCGGCCTATGGCTACACCTTC.

This clone was observed once. The V and J genes are TRBV6-1 and TRBJ1-1; D is undetermined. CDR3 length equals 16 residues. CDR1 and CDR2 (germline): MNHNS, SASEGT. The ends were cut back, 1 base at V and 0 bases at J, with 12 bases in the middle. The CDR3 DNA reads as TGTGCCAGCAGTGAAGGTATACAGCGGGTGAACACTGAAGCTTTCTTT. Its translation is CASSEGIQRVNTEAFF.

The CDR3 protein is CASEEVVGDTEAFF. The CDR3 DNA reads as TGTGCCTCGGAAGAAGTCGTAGGGGACACTGAAGCTTTCTTT. This chain uses TRBV10-3 with TRBJ1-1, with D perhaps TRBD1 (5 bases). V shed 11 bases and J shed 3 bases, with 19 bases lying between them. The CDR3 totals 14 residues. Per the germline V gene, CDR1 is ENHRY and CDR2 is SYGVKD.

The chain combines TRBV27 with TRBJ2-2; the match to TRBD2 covers 7 bases. Germline V gene sequence: CDR1 MNHEY, CDR2 SMNVEV (reference sequence). The CDR3 length is 18 residues. V lost 3 bases to trimming and J lost 4 bases; unmatched junction nucleotides: 14. For the CDR3, the DNA is TGTGCCAGCAGTTTGGGGCTAGCGCGGGAGATGCGCACCGGGGAGCTGTTTTTT. The encoded protein is CASSLGLAREMRTGELFF.

This clone was counted between two and nine times. The rearrangement joins TRBV4-2 to TRBJ2-7; no reliable D call. CDR3 size: 13 residues. Germline CDR1 and CDR2: LGHNA and YNFKEQ. V was shortened by 1 base and J by 7 bases, with 11 bases between the two germline ends. DNA for the CDR3: TGTGCCAGCAGCCAAGGCCAGCTAGGGGAGCAGTACTTC. Translation: CASSQGQLGEQYF.

This clone was observed a handful of times. The rearrangement links TRBV2 to TRBJ2-7; D not resolved. The V end was cut by 3 bases, the J end by 6 bases, with 9 bases between. CDR3 length: 12 residues. Looked up from germline, CDR1 is SNHLY and CDR2 is FYNNEI. The CDR3: CASSEVRSEQYF. CDR3 nucleotide sequence: TGTGCCAGCAGTGAGGTCAGGTCCGAGCAGTACTTC.

The rearrangement joins TRBV5-1 to TRBJ1-1; 10 positions agree with TRBD1. The germline V gene has CDR1 SGHRS and CDR2 YFSETQ. The CDR3 contains 15 residues. The J segment lost 3 bases and the V segment lost 0 bases, leaving 2 bases of the junction unmatched. DNA of the CDR3: TGCGCCAGCAGCTTGGGGGGGACAGGGGACACTGAAGCTTTCTTT. Its protein product is CASSLGGTGDTEAFF.

V usage is TRBV2 and J usage is TRBJ2-1; no clear D gene. Trimming pared 5 bases from V and 7 bases from J, leaving 9 bases between. The CDR3 length is 12 residues. Germline CDR1 and CDR2: SNHLY and FYNNEI. CDR3 loop: CASSSTGNEQFF. In nucleotides, the CDR3 is TGTGCCAGCAGTTCCACTGGGAATGAGCAGTTCTTC.

V is TRBV7-9 and J is TRBJ1-5; the D gene is possibly TRBD1 (6 bases). The CDR3 is 12 residues long. Trimming removed 1 base from V and 9 bases from J, with 7 bases in between. Germline CDR1 reads SEHNR; CDR2 reads FQNEAQ (reference sequence). In DNA, the CDR3 is TGTGCCAGCAGCTTAGGGGGGCGGCCCCAGCATTTT. It codes for CASSLGGRPQHF.

V is TRBV6-1 and J is TRBJ2-7, with D possibly matching TRBD1 (7 bases). CDR1 is MNHNS and CDR2 is SASEGT in the germline V gene. V was cut by 2 bases and J by 6 bases, with 17 bases left in between. The length of the CDR3 is 15 residues. The CDR3, as DNA: TGTGCCAGCAGTGAATACCGGGGGACAGATGGCGAGCAGTACTTC. Translating gives CASSEYRGTDGEQYF.

This rearrangement joins TRBV6-6 to TRBJ2-7; TRBD1 matches at 7 bases. The V and J ends lost 6 bases and 5 bases, in that order; junction bases with no gene match: 7. From germline, CDR1 is MNHNY and CDR2 SVGAGI (reference sequence). The CDR3 totals 13 residues. The CDR3 loop is CASRHTGANEQYF. The DNA of the CDR3 is TGTGCCAGCAGACACACAGGGGCCAACGAGCAGTACTTC.

The chain couples TRBV19 to TRBJ1-1, with D uncertain. This CDR3 spans 15 amino acids. V was pared by 6 bases and J by 6 bases, with 20 bases between. The V gene's germline CDR1 is LNHDA and CDR2 SQIVND (reference sequence). The chain's CDR3 is CASSLRTGSAAEAFF. CDR3 nucleotides: TGTGCCAGTAGCTTACGCACGGGGAGCGCGGCTGAAGCTTTCTTT.

This chain's CDR3 is CASRAGESYEQYF. CDR3 in DNA: TGTGCCAGCAGGGCGGGGGAATCCTACGAGCAGTACTTC. The gene calls are TRBV6-6 and TRBJ2-7; 7 bases line up with TRBD2. The CDR3 spans 13 residues. Germline CDR1 reads MNHNY; CDR2 reads SVGAGI (reference sequence). J lost 1 base, V lost 6 bases, and 3 bases had no gene match.

The chain is built from TRBV9 and TRBJ2-2; D not resolved. This CDR3 region has 15 residues. The germline V gene encodes CDR1 SGDLS and CDR2 YYNGEE. Trimming removed 1 base at V and 2 bases at J, with 9 bases between. CDR3 loop: CASSVLPGNTGELFF. DNA of the CDR3: TGTGCCAGCAGCGTATTGCCAGGTAACACCGGGGAGCTGTTTTTT.

In its sample, this clone ranks as medium-sized. The chain employs TRBV27 and TRBJ1-2, with D perhaps TRBD1 (6 bases). The CDR3 is 15 residues long. Germline values: CDR1 MNHEY, CDR2 SMNVEV (reference sequence). Trimming pared 4 bases from V and 4 bases from J, leaving 16 bases between. CDR3: CASSSNQGLSYGYTF. The DNA of the CDR3 is TGTGCCAGCAGTTCAAATCAGGGGCTAAGCTATGGCTACACCTTC.